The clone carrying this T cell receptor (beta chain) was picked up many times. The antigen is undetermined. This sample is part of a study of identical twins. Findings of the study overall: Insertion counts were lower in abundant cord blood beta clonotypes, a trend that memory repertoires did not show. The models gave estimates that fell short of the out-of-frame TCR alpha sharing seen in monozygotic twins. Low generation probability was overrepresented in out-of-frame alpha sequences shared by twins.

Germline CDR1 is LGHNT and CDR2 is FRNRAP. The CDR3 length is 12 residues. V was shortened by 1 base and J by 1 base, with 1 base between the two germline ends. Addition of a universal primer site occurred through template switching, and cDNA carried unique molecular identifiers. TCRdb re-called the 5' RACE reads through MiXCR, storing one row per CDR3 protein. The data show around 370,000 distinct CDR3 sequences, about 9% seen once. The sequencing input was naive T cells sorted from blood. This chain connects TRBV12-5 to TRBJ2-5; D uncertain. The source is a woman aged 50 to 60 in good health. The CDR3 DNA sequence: TGTGCTAGTGGTTTGGGCCAAGAGACCCAGTACTTC. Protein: CASGLGQETQYF. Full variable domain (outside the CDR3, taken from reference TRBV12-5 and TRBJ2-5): DARVTQTPRHKVTEMGQEVTMRCQPILGHNTVFWYRQTMMQGLELLAYFRNRAPLDDSGMPKDRFSAEMPDATLATLKIQPSEPRDSAVYFCASGLGQETQYFGPGTRLLVL.